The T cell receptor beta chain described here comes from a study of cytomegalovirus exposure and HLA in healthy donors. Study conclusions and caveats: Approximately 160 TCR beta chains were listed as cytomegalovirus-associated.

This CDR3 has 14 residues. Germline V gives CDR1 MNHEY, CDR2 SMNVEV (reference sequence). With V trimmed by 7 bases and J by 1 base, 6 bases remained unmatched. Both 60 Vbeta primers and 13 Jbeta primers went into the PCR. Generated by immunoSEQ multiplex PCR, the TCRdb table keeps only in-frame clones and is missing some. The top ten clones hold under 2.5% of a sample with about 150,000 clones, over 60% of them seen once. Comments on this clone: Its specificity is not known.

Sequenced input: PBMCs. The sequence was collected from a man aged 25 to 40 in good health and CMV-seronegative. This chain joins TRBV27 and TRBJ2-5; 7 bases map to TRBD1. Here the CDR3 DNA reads TGTGCCAGCAAGCCGGACAGGTTCCAAGAGACCCAGTACTTC. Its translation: CASKPDRFQETQYF.